What follows is one T cell receptor (beta chain) and its context. Its matching antigen is unknown. CDR3 length: 15 amino acids. V gave up 4 bases and J gave up 2 bases, with 15 bases separating them. The V gene's germline CDR1 is SGHRS and CDR2 YFSETQ. This sample was taken from a study of beta chain features in type 1 diabetes. The study's findings and limits: Among patients with Type 1 diabetes, TCRB CDR3s were moderately but significantly shorter in every one of the four CD4+ subsets. Patients showed naive, central memory and Treg TCRB repertoires that appeared more similar than those of healthy donors.

Expressed TCRB transcripts were sequenced after all isolated RNA was converted to cDNA. Profiling relied on immunoSEQ multiplex PCR, and the TCRdb table lists in-frame clones only, not all of them. This table holds hundreds of thousands of clones, roughly a tenth found once. Sequenced: naive CD4+ T cells from blood. The receptor's source is a man younger than 45 with type 1 diabetes. The V call is TRBV5-1, the J call TRBJ2-5; tentative D call: TRBD2 (6 bases). As DNA, the CDR3 is TGCGCCAGCAGCCACCCCGTGGAGGGGCAAGAGACCCAGTACTTC. Protein product: CASSHPVEGQETQYF. Looking up the rest from reference TRBV5-1 and TRBJ2-5 gives the full variable domain: KAGVTQTPRYLIKTRGQQVTLSCSPISGHRSVSWYQQTPGQGLQFLFEYFSETQRNKGNFPGRFSGRQFSNSRSEMNVSTLELGDSALYLCASSHPVEGQETQYFGPGTRLLVL.